This T cell receptor beta chain is drawn from a study of blood T cells in healthy people across ages (dated by TCRdb to between 2014 and 2016). About the investigation overall: Template switching captured roughly one uniquely barcoded TCR beta cDNA molecule per two T cells in model experiments. The study measured age-related changes in TCR beta repertoire diversity using deep sequencing normalized with unique cDNA molecular identifiers. Donors were grouped into four age groups: young (average 16 years), middle-aged (39), aged (about 60) and long-lived (approximately 82). To avoid experimental bias, donors of different ages were distributed randomly across sequencing lanes. Using the same blood draw, the study looked at two additional independent replicas of 1 million unique cDNA reads for two donors, one aged 18 to 30 and the other aged 80 or older.

CDR1 is given as DFQATT and CDR2 as SNEGSKA, both from the germline V gene (reference sequence). The CDR3 has 19 amino acids, counting the end cysteine and phenylalanine. The read is trimmed to its CDR3 DNA, 57 bases read in frame from base 1. Clipping removes 0 bases from V and 6 bases from J, with 19 as the unmatched junction base count. Details on this clonotype: This receptor's antigen is unknown. It has no much larger one-base neighbor in the sample; base qualities were not kept.

What the research found in general, with its limitations: Since profiling was done on bulk unsorted PBMCs, naive and antigen-experienced compartments could not be conclusively compared. Observed TCR beta diversity per million T cells fell roughly linearly with age, and a significant reduction was already apparent by age around 40. Estimates of total diversity based on one million sequenced T cells were considered lower bounds and underestimates. Observed TCR beta diversity correlated strongly with the percentage of naive T cells measured by flow cytometry. Compared with the aged group, more naive CD4+ T cells, fewer expanded clones and increased TCR diversity were shown by the long-lived group, suggesting age selection. The CMV infection status of donors was not known, potentially confounding age-related changes in expanded clonotypes.

Receptors were amplified or captured by 5' RACE. The listed sequencing device is Illumina HiSeq 2500. A second roughly 7 to 12 cycle PCR used a sample-barcoded 5' primer and a J-beta primer mix. A unique molecular identifier was introduced onto each TCR beta cDNA molecule by a template-switch 5' adaptor carrying 12 random nucleotides. Each sample yielded at least 3 million CDR3-containing paired-end reads. First-strand cDNA synthesis was performed from all RNA using the Mint cDNA synthesis kit, with priming by a TRBC-specific oligonucleotide. After uracil-DNA glycosylase treatment, a first 18-cycle PCR used universal primers M1SS and BC2_uni_R on all cDNA. Concerning the study's data processing: Normalization of each sample was performed by random selection of 1 million high-quality reads, each carrying a distinct molecular identifier. Reads sharing molecular identifiers were discarded rather than binned into consensus sequences. CDR3 identification, clonotype clustering and error correction used MiTCR with a Q25 quality threshold and the strictest error-elimination algorithm. A nonparametric unseen species model with Euler transformation was used to estimate a lower bound on total TCR beta diversity. TCRdb cleaned the public reads at Q25 with fastp, built clones with MiXCR and kept in-frame beta chains. Rows with one shared CDR3 protein collapse into an entry with the most common genes and DNA. None of the V and J calls come from the authors' own analysis; TCRdb made them. The sample includes roughly 900,000 distinct CDR3 sequences, with more than 25% observed a single time. Of the sample, around 15% falls within the top ten clones.

Systemically healthy Caucasian individuals from Russia, 39 in total and aged about 6 to 100 years, were included as donors. Approximately 9 milliliters of peripheral blood were collected from each donor into EDTA-treated Vacutainer tubes. Ficoll-Paque density-gradient centrifugation was used to isolate PBMCs, with at least 6.5 million per sample. Trizol reagent was used to extract total RNA from PBMCs, with at least 6 micrograms per sample. For every donor, flow cytometry on a PBMC aliquot measured the percentage of naive CD45RAhigh/CD27high T cells. The clonotype originates from an elderly woman in good health. Sequenced input: blood. The sequence is built from TRBV20-1 and TRBJ2-1, with 8 middle bases fitting TRBD1. The CDR3 region has the sequence CSARDLNGKRDRKTNEQFF. The sequenced DNA: TGCAGTGCTAGAGATCTGAATGGGAAAAGGGACAGGAAAACCAATGAGCAGTTCTTC.